Below are 13 T cell receptor beta chains sequenced from a single sample in a study of blood T cell repertoires in COVID-19. TCRdb's table, derived via immunoSEQ multiplex PCR, lists solely in-frame clones and lacks some. The sample contains hundreds of thousands of clones, around nine tenths of which appear only once. Source material: peripheral blood. These receptors were collected from a woman between 18 and 30 years old who had recovered from COVID-19.

The rearrangement links TRBV2 to TRBJ1-6; D gene unclear. CDR3 size: 14 residues. Trimming removed 8 bases at V and 5 bases at J, with 13 bases between. The germline V gene encodes CDR1 SNHLY and CDR2 FYNNEI. The CDR3 loop reads CASLSGRHNSPLHF. CDR3 in DNA: TGTGCCAGCCTGAGCGGGAGACATAATTCACCCCTCCACTTT.

The chain joins TRBV4-3 to TRBJ1-2, with a tentative D call TRBD1 (5 bases). Germline V gene sequence: CDR1 LGHNA, CDR2 YSLEER. CDR3 length: 14 residues. V was shortened by 0 bases and J by 4 bases, with 9 bases between the two germline ends. The CDR3 coding sequence is TGCGCCAGCAGCCAAGACAGGGCGGCCTATGGCTACACCTTC. Its translation is CASSQDRAAYGYTF.

This chain's CDR3 is CASTNGGLTPQHF. In DNA, the CDR3 is TGTGCCAGCACGAACGGGGGGCTCACGCCCCAGCATTTT. The chain recombines TRBV7-9 with TRBJ1-5, with D possibly matching TRBD1 (6 bases). V lost 7 bases to trimming and J lost 9 bases, with 16 bases between them. This CDR3 spans 13 amino acids. CDR1 is SEHNR, CDR2 FQNEAQ, per germline (reference sequence).

The rearrangement links TRBV7-2 to TRBJ1-2; the D gene is possibly TRBD1 (6 bases). The CDR3 is 13 residues long. Between the trimmed V and J ends, which lost 6 bases and 2 bases, there was a span of 10 bases. Per the germline V gene, CDR1 is SGHTA and CDR2 is FQGNSA. CDR3 sequence (DNA): TGTGCCAGCAGTCACAGGGTAAACTATGGCTACACCTTC. Encoded protein: CASSHRVNYGYTF.

The chain is built from TRBV7-8 and TRBJ1-5; 8 bases are a match to TRBD1. CDR3 length: 15 amino acids. J lost 6 bases, V lost 1 base, and 5 bases had no gene match. CDR1 and CDR2 from the germline V gene are SGHVS and FQNEAQ. DNA for the CDR3: TGTGCCAGCAGCTTAGTAGGACAGGGAGGTCAGCCCCAGCATTTT. Protein: CASSLVGQGGQPQHF.

This clone was detected once. The rearrangement joins TRBV7-2 to TRBJ2-5, with 8 nucleotides matching TRBD2. CDR3 size: 15 residues. The germline V gene has CDR1 SGHTA and CDR2 FQGNSA. V was pared by 0 bases and J by 2 bases, with 2 bases of the junction left unmatched. DNA for the CDR3: TGTGCCAGCAGCTTAGCCGGGGGGGGACAAGAGACCCAGTACTTC. It encodes CASSLAGGGQETQYF.

This chain uses TRBV19 with TRBJ2-2; 10 bases are shared with TRBD2. The trim removed 5 bases at V and 3 bases at J, leaving 6 bases unmatched. The germline gives CDR1 LNHDA, CDR2 SQIVND (reference sequence). CDR3 length: 16 amino acids. The CDR3 sequence is CASSPRTSGYTGELFF. For the CDR3, the DNA is TGTGCCAGTAGTCCAAGGACTAGCGGCTACACCGGGGAGCTGTTTTTT.

CDR3 bases: TGTGCCAGCAGTTCGTCCCCCGCGGGCCTCTCCTACGAGCAGTACGTC. This translates into CASSSSPAGLSYEQYV. The rearrangement links TRBV6-2 or TRBV6-3 to TRBJ2-7; perhaps TRBD2 as D (5 bases). The CDR3 contains 16 residues. Trimming stripped 4 bases from V and 0 bases from J, with 16 bases between. The germline gives CDR1 MNHEY, CDR2 SVGEGT.

The CDR3 spells CASSLGGGIQETQYF. The CDR3 DNA follows: TGTGCCAGCAGCTTAGGTGGAGGGATCCAAGAGACCCAGTACTTC. The chain employs TRBV11-3 and TRBJ2-5; possibly TRBD2 for D (6 bases). The CDR3 covers 15 residues. The V gene lost 1 base and the J gene lost 1 base, with 10 bases spanning the gap. The germline CDR1 and CDR2 sequences are SGHNT and YENEEA.

The V gene is TRBV12-5, the J gene TRBJ1-1, with D unresolved. Germline loops: CDR1 LGHNT, CDR2 FRNRAP. V shed 6 bases and J shed 4 bases, with 18 bases lying between them. The CDR3 is 15 residues long. The CDR3 sequence: CASGSTPATGTEAFF. The CDR3 DNA reads TGTGCTAGTGGCTCGACCCCAGCGACCGGCACTGAAGCTTTCTTT.

J is TRBJ2-3 and V is TRBV7-2; 11 nucleotides align to TRBD2. Germline-derived CDR1 and CDR2 are SGHTA and FQGNSA. CDR3 length: 14 amino acids. Germline trimming cut 9 bases from V and 10 bases from J; bases unmatched to any gene: 12. This CDR3 is CASIIAGGVGAQYF. As DNA, the CDR3 is TGTGCCAGTATTATAGCGGGAGGGGTTGGTGCGCAGTATTTT.

The V call is TRBV24-1, the J call TRBJ1-2; D unclear. V lost 4 bases and J 8 bases, leaving 16 bases between the germline ends. CDR1 is KGHDR, CDR2 SFDVKD, per germline. This CDR3 comprises 14 residues. The CDR3, as DNA: TGTGCCACCAGTGACCCCGGCGAAGTGGGCGGCTACACCTTC. Translating it yields CATSDPGEVGGYTF.

V and J are TRBV11-2 and TRBJ2-3; tentative D call: TRBD1 (5 bases). The CDR3 is made up of 11 amino acids. V lost 4 bases, J lost 6 bases, and 5 bases lay in between. Germline V lookup: CDR1 SGHAT, CDR2 FQNNGV. CDR3 nucleotides: TGTGCCAGCAGCTGGGGCGATACGCAGTATTTT. Its translation: CASSWGDTQYF. The variable domain in full, with the rest retrieved from reference TRBV11-2 and TRBJ2-3, is EAGVAQSPRYKIIEKRQSVAFWCNPISGHATLYWYQQILGQGPKLLIQFQNNGVVDDSQLPKDRFSAERLKGVDSTLKIQPAKLEDSAVYLCASSWGDTQYFGPGTRLTVL.